The present T cell receptor (beta chain) was sequenced within a study of blood T cells in healthy people across ages. Turning to the study itself: About one barcoded beta molecule per two T cells came from capture by template switching. Findings of the study overall: Without sorted subsets, naive and antigen-experienced compartments could not be conclusively compared. Significant beta diversity loss was already apparent by age around 40, declining roughly linearly.

With regard to this clonotype: Its antigen remains unknown. Just one base apart from a much larger clone, this may be a read error.

The CDR3 is made up of 13 amino acids. Germline lookup yields CDR1 MNHEY and CDR2 SMNVEV (reference sequence). Next came a second PCR, run for roughly 6 to 11 cycles, which used a sample-barcoded 5' primer along with a J-beta primer mix. One entry per CDR3 protein, called by TCRdb with MiXCR from the 5' RACE reads. This table holds hundreds of thousands of distinct CDR3 sequences, 45% to 50% found once. In terms of origin and age, donors were healthy Caucasian individuals from Russia aged about 6 to 90. The receptor was derived from a woman aged 55-70 years in good health. The rearrangement links TRBV27 to TRBJ2-5; D is ambiguous. Sample: blood. The CDR3 coding sequence is TGTGCCAGCATTTTATACACCCAAGAGACCCAGTACTTC. Its translation is CASILYTQETQYF.